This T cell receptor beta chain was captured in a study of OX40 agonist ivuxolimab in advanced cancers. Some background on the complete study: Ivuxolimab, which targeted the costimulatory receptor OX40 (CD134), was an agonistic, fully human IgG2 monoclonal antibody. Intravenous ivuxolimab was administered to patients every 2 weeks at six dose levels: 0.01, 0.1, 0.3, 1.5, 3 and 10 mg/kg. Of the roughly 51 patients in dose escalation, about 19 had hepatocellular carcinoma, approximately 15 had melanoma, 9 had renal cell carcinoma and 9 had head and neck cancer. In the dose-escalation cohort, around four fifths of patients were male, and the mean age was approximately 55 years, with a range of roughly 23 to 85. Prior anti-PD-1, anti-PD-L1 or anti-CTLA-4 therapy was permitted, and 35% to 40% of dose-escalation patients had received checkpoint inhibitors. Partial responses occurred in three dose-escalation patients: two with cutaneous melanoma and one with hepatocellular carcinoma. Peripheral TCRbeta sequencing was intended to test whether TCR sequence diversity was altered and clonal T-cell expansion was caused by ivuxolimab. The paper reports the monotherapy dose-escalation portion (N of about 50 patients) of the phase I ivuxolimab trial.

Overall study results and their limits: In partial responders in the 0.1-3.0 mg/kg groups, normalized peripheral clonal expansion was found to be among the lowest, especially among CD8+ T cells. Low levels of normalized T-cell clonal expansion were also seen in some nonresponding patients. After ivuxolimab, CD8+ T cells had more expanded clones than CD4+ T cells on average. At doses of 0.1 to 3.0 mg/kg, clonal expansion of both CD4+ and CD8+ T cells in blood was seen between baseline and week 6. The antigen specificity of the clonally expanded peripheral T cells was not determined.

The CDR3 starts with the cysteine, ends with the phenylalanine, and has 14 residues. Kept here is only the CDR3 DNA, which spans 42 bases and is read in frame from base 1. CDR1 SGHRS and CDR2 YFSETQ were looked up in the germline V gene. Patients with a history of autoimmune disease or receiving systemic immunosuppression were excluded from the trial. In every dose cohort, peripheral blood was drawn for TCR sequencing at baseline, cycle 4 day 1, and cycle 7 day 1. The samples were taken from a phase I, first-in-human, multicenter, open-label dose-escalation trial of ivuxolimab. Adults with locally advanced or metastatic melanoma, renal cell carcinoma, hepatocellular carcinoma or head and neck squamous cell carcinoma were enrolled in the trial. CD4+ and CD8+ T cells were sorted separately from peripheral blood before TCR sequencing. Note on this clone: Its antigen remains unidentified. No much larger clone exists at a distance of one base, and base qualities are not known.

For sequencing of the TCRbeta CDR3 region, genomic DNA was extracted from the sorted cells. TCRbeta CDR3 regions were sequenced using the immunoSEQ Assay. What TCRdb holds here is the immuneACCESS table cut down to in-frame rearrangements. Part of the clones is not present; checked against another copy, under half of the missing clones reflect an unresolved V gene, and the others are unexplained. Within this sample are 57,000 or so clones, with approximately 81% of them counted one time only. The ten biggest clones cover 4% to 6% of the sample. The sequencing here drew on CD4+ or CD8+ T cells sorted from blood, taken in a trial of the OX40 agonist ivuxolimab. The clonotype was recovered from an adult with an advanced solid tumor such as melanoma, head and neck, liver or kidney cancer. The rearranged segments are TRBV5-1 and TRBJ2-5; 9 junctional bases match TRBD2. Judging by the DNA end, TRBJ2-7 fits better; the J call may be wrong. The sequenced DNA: TGCGCCAGCAGCACGGTAGCGGGAGCGAACGAGCAGTACTTC. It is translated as CASSTVAGANEQYF.